This TCR beta chain comes out of a study of beta chain features in type 1 diabetes. Study-level points and caveats: For TCRB rearrangement, an influence of HLA type remained unresolved here.

The isolated RNA, all of it, was reverse transcribed, so expressed TCRB transcripts were what got sequenced. Some clones are missing from TCRdb's copy, which holds only in-frame ones; the method was immunoSEQ multiplex PCR. The sample yields 140,000 to 150,000 clones, under 60% seen once. Germline CDR1 reads MNHNY; CDR2 reads SVGAGI (reference sequence). The CDR3 runs to 16 residues. V was shortened by 4 bases and J by 6 bases, with 16 bases between the two germline ends. Notes on this clone: What it binds is unknown.

The sequenced material came from Tregs from blood. The rearrangement uses TRBV6-6 and TRBJ1-6, with D possibly TRBD1 on 6 matching bases. The TCR was taken from a man aged 18 to 29 in good health. The CDR3: CASSSHRVGINSPLHF. The CDR3 DNA reads TGTGCCAGCAGTTCTCACAGGGTTGGAATTAATTCACCCCTCCACTTT.